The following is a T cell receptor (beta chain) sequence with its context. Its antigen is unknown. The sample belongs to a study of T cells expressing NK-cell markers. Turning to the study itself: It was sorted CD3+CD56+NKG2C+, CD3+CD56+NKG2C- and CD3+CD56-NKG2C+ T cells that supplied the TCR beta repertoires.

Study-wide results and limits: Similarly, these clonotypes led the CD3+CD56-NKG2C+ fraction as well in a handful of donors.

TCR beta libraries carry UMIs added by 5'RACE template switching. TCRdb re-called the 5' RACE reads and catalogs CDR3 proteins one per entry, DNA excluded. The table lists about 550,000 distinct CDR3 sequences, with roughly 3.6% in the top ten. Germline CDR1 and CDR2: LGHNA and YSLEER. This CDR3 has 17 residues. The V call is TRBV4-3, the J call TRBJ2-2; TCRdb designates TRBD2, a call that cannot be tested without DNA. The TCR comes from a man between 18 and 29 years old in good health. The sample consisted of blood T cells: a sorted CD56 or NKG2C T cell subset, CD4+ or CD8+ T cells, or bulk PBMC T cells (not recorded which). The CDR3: CASSQDPAGGPSGELFF.